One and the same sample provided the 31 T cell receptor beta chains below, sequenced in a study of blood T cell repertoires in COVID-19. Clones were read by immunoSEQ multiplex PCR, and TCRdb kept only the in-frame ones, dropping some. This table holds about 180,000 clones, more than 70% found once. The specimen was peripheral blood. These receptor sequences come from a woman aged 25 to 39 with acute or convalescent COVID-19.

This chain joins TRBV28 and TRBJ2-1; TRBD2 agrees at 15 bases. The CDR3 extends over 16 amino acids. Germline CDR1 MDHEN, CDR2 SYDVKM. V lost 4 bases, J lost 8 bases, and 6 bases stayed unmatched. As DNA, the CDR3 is TGTGCCAGCAGTTCTGGGACTAGCGGGAGGTATGATGAGCAGTTCTTC. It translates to CASSSGTSGRYDEQFF.

In DNA, the CDR3 is TGCGCCAGCAGCCAAGAGGGTAGCGGGAGGGCGTCTAACGTCCTGACTTTC. This translates into CASSQEGSGRASNVLTF. The rearrangement joins TRBV4-1 to TRBJ2-6; the match to TRBD2 covers 11 bases. V lost 0 bases, J lost 10 bases, and 8 bases stayed unmatched. Germline V gene lookup returns CDR1 MGHRA and CDR2 YSYEKL. The CDR3 is 17 residues long.

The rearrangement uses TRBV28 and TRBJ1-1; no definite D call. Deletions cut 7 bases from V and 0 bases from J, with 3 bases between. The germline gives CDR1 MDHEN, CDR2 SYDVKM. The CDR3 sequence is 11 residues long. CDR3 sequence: CASTMNTEAFF. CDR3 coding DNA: TGTGCCAGCACCATGAACACTGAAGCTTTCTTT. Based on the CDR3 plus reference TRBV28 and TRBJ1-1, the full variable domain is DVKVTQSSRYLVKRTGEKVFLECVQDMDHENMFWYRQDPGLGLRLIYFSYDVKMKEKGDIPEGYSVSREKKERFSLILESASTNQTSMYLCASTMNTEAFFGQGTRLTVV.

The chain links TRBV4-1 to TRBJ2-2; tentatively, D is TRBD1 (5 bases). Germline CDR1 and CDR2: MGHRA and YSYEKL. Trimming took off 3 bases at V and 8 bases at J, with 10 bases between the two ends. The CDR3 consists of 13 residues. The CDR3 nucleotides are TGCGCCAGCAGCCAGGCTCGGACAGGGGAGCTGTTTTTT. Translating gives CASSQARTGELFF.

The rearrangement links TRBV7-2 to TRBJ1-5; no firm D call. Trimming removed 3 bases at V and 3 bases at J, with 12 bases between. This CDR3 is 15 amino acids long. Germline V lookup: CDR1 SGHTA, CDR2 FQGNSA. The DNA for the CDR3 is TGTGCCAGCAGCTTTTCCGGGATCGACAATCAGCCCCAGCATTTT. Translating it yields CASSFSGIDNQPQHF.

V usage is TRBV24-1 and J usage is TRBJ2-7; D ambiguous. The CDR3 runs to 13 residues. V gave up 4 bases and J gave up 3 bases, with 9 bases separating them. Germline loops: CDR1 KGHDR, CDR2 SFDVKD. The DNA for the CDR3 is TGTGCCACCAGTGAGGCCGGAGTCTACGAGCAGTACTTC. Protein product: CATSEAGVYEQYF.

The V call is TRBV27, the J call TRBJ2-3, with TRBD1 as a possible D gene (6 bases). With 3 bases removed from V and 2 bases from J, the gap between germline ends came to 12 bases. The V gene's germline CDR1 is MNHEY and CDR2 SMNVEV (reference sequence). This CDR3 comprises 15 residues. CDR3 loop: CASSFMGALTDTQYF. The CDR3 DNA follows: TGTGCCAGCAGTTTTATGGGGGCCCTCACAGATACGCAGTATTTT.

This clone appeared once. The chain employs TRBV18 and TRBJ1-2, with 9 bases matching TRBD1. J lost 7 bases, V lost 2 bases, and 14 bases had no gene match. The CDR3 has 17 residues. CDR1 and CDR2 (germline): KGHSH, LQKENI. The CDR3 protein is CASSPMTGGYQERGYTF. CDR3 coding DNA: TGTGCCAGCTCACCAATGACAGGGGGGTATCAAGAGCGTGGCTACACCTTC.

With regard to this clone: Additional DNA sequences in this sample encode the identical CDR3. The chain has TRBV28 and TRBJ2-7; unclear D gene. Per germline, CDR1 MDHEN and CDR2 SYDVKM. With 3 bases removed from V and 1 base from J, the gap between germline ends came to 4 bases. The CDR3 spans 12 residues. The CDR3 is CASSFGSYEQYF. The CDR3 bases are TGTGCCAGCAGTTTCGGGTCCTACGAGCAGTACTTC.

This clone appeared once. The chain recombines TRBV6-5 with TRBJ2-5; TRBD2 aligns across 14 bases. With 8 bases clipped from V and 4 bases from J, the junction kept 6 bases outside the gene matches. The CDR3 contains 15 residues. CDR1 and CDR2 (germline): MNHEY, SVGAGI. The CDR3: CASESGLAGGETQYF. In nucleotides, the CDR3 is TGTGCCAGCGAATCCGGACTAGCGGGAGGAGAGACCCAGTACTTC.

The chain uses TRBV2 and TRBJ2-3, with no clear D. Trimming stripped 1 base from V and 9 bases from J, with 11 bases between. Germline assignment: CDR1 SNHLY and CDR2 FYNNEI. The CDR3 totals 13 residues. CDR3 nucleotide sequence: TGTGCCAGCAGTGAAGGTCTGAGGCGAACGCAGTATTTT. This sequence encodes CASSEGLRRTQYF.

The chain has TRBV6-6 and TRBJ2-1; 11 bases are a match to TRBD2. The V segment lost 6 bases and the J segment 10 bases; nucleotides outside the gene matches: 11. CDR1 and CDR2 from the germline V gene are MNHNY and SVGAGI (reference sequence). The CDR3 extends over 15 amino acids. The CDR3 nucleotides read TGTGCCAGCAGCCAAACTAGCGGGAGAGTACCCGAGCAGTTCTTC. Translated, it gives CASSQTSGRVPEQFF.

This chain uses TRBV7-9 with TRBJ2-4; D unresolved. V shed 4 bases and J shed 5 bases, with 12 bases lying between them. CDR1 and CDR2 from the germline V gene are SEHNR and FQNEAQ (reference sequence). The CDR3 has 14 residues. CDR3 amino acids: CASSSHGGQNIQYF. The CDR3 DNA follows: TGTGCCAGCAGCTCCCATGGCGGTCAAAACATTCAGTACTTC.

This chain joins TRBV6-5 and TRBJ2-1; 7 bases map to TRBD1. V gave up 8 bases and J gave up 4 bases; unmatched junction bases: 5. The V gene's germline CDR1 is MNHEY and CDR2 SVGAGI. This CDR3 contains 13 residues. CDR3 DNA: TGTGCCAGCCGGGACAGCCCATACAATGAGCAGTTCTTC. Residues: CASRDSPYNEQFF.

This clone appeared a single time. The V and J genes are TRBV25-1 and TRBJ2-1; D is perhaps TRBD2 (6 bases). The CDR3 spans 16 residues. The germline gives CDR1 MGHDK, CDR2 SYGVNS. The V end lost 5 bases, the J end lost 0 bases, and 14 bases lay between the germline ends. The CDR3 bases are TGTGCCAGCAGTACAGTATTAGCGGACTCCTACAATGAGCAGTTCTTC. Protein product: CASSTVLADSYNEQFF.

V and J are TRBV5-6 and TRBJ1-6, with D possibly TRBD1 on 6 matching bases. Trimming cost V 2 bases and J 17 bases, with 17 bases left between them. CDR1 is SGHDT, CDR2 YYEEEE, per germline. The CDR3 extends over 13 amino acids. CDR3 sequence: CASSFTGSWVFHF. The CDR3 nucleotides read TGTGCCAGCAGCTTCACAGGGAGTTGGGTCTTCCACTTT.

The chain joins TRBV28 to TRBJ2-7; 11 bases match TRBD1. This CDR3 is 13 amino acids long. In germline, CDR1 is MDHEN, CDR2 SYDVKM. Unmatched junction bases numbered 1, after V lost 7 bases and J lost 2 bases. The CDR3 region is CASMDRGPYEQYF. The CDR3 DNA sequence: TGTGCCAGCATGGACAGGGGGCCCTACGAGCAGTACTTC.

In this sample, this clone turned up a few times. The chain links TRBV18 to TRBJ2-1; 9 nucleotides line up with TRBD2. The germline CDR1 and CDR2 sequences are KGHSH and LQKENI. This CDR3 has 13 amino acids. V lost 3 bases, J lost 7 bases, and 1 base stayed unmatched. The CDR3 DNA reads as TGTGCCAGCTCACCTGGACTAGCGAATGAGCAGTTCTTC. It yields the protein CASSPGLANEQFF.

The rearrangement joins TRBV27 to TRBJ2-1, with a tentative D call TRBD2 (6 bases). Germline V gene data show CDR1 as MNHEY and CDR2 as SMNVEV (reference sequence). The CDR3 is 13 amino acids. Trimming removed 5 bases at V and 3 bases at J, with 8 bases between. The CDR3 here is CASSPTSYNEQFF. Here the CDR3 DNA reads TGTGCCAGCAGTCCGACTAGCTACAATGAGCAGTTCTTC.

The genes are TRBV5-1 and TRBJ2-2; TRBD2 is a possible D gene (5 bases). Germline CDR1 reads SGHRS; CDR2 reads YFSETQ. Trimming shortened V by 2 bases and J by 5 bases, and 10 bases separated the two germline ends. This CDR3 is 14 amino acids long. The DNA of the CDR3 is TGCGCCAGCAGCTTTGTGGACTCAACCGGGGAGCTGTTTTTT. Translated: CASSFVDSTGELFF.

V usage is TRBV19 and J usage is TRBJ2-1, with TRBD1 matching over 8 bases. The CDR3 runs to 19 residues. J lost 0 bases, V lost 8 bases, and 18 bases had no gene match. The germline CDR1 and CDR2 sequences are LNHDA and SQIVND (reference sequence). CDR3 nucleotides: TGTGCCAGTGGTGTCCGGTCAGGGGGCTCCAAATACTCCTACAATGAGCAGTTCTTC. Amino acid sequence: CASGVRSGGSKYSYNEQFF.

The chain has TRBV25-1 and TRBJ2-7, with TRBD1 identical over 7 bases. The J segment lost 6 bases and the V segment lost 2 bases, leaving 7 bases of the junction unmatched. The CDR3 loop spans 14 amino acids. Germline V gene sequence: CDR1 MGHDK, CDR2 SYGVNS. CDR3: CASSEGVGGPEQYF. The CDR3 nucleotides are TGTGCCAGCAGTGAAGGGGTAGGGGGCCCCGAGCAGTACTTC.

The CDR3 sequence is CASSFVGEETQYF. The CDR3 DNA sequence: TGTGCCAGCAGCTTCGTAGGGGAAGAGACCCAGTACTTC. The chain links TRBV11-2 to TRBJ2-5, with a weak D call TRBD1 (5 bases). Germline V gives CDR1 SGHAT, CDR2 FQNNGV. V dropped 3 bases and J dropped 3 bases, with 8 bases sitting between them. This CDR3 comprises 13 residues.

CDR3 coding DNA: TGTGCCTGGAGTGTACAGGAGGATACGCAGTATTTT. Its protein product is CAWSVQEDTQYF. The chain has TRBV30 and TRBJ2-3; D may be TRBD1 (5 bases). The CDR3 contains 12 residues. Trimming took off 0 bases at V and 6 bases at J, with 7 bases between the two ends. Germline-derived CDR1 and CDR2 are GTSNPN and SVGIG (reference sequence). The whole variable domain, remainder taken from reference TRBV30 and TRBJ2-3, is SQTIHQWPATLVQPVGSPLSLECTVEGTSNPNLYWYRQAAGRGLQLLFYSVGIGQISSEVPQNLSASRPQDRQFILSSKKLLLSDSGFYLCAWSVQEDTQYFGPGTRLTVL.

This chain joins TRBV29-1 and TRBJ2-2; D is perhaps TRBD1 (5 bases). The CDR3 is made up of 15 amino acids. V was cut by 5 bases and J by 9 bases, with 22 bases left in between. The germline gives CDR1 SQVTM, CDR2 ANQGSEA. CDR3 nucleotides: TGCAGCGTTAGAGTCCAGGGCGCGCGTTTCCGGGAGCTGTTTTTT. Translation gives CSVRVQGARFRELFF.

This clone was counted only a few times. The DNA of the CDR3 is TGTGCCACCAGCAGTGGACTTACAACTAATGAAAAACTGTTTTTT. Its protein is CATSSGLTTNEKLFF. The chain has TRBV15 and TRBJ1-4; no firm D call. There are 15 residues in the CDR3. Trimming pared 3 bases from V and 0 bases from J, leaving 8 bases between. Germline CDR1 and CDR2: LNHNV and YYDKDF (reference sequence).

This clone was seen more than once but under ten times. The CDR3 DNA reads as TGTGCCAGCCGAGGTACGACGAACACCGGGGAGCTGTTTTTT. Protein: CASRGTTNTGELFF. V gene TRBV18 combines with J gene TRBJ2-2; D gene uncertain. CDR3 length equals 14 residues. Germline V gene data show CDR1 as KGHSH and CDR2 as LQKENI. Deletions cut 8 bases from V and 0 bases from J, with 10 bases between.

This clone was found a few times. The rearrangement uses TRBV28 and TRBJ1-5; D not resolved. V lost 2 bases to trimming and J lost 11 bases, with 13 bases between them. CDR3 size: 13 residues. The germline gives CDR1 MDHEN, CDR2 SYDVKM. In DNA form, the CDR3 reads TGTGCCAGCAGTTTAAGGACTATTTGGACCCAGCATTTT. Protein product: CASSLRTIWTQHF.

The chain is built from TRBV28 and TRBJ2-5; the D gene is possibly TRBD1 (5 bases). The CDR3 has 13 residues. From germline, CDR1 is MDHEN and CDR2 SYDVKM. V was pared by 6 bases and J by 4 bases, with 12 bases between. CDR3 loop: CASSPQVAETQYF. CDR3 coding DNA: TGTGCCAGCAGCCCACAGGTTGCAGAGACCCAGTACTTC.

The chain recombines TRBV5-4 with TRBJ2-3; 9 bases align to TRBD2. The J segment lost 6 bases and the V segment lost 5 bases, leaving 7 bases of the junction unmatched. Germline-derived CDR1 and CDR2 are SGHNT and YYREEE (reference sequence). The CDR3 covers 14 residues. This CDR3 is CASSIAGVRDTQYF. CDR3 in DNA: TGTGCCAGCAGTATAGCGGGAGTTAGGGATACGCAGTATTTT.

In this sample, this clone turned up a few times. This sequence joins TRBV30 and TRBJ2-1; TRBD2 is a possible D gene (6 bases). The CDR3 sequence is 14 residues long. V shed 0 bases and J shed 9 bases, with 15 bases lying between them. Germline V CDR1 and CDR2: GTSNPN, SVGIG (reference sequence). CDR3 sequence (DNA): TGTGCCTGGAGTGTAGTGGTAGCGGAGGGTGAGCAGTTCTTC. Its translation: CAWSVVVAEGEQFF.